This T cell receptor (beta chain) was identified during a study of shared clonotypes between healthy human individuals. About the study: The donors, two women and a few men, were aged 18 to 49. Study findings and constraints: Donor clonotype sharing was expected to depend on sequencing depth. Estimated richness values were generally larger in naive subsets than in memory subsets.

The ends lost 5 bases at V and 4 bases at J; junction bases unmatched: 2. The CDR3 contains 14 residues. Germline-derived CDR1 and CDR2 are SGHAT and FQNNGV. Comment on this clone: Its target is not known.

How the authors handled the data: With immunoSEQ giving junction-only sequences and no quality scores, filtering differed. Sequenced by immunoSEQ multiplex PCR; TCRdb stores in-frame clones only, minus some. D and trimming were read from the DNA, whereas the V and J calls and clone size are those reported in that table. The table records roughly 500,000 clones, more than 95% of them present only once. The sequenced sample consisted of naive CD4+ T cells sorted from blood. Subset: CD45RA+ positively selected. The chain is built from TRBV11-2 and TRBJ2-7, with 13 bases fitting TRBD2. The TCR sequence derives from a woman younger than 45 in good health. As DNA, the CDR3 is TGTGCCAGCAGCCGGACTAGCGGGAGTTACGAGCAGTACTTC. Translating gives CASSRTSGSYEQYF. Supplemented by reference TRBV11-2 and TRBJ2-7, the full variable domain reads EAGVAQSPRYKIIEKRQSVAFWCNPISGHATLYWYQQILGQGPKLLIQFQNNGVVDDSQLPKDRFSAERLKGVDSTLKIQPAKLEDSAVYLCASSRTSGSYEQYFGPGTRLTVT.